The clone carrying this T cell receptor beta chain appeared a few times. Its antigen is unknown. Germline V gives CDR1 SGHKS, CDR2 YYEKEE (reference sequence). The V end was cut by 1 base, the J end by 5 bases, with 22 bases between. The CDR3 has 18 residues. Semi-nested PCR with Nested Universal Primer A followed constant-region reverse priming of full-length variable regions. Using its own MiXCR run on the 5' RACE reads, TCRdb lists one record per CDR3 protein. The sample includes 5,000 to 6,000 distinct CDR3 sequences, about 50% seen only once; the top ten take 3.5% to 4%. Study results and limitations: Greatest tumor Treg TCR overlap was with tumor naive CD4+ cells.

The memory fraction was CD4+CD45RO+CD25- cells. The sample taken for sequencing was memory CD4+ T cells sorted from blood. Documented subset: memory CD4+ T cells, CD4+CD45RO+CD25-. This sequence originates from a female donor with breast cancer. This rearrangement joins TRBV5-5 to TRBJ2-1; D is uncertain. In nucleotides, the CDR3 is TGTGCCAGCAGCTTGAGGGTAAGCTACCTGCTCGAAGACAATGAGCAGTTCTTC. This codes for CASSLRVSYLLEDNEQFF.